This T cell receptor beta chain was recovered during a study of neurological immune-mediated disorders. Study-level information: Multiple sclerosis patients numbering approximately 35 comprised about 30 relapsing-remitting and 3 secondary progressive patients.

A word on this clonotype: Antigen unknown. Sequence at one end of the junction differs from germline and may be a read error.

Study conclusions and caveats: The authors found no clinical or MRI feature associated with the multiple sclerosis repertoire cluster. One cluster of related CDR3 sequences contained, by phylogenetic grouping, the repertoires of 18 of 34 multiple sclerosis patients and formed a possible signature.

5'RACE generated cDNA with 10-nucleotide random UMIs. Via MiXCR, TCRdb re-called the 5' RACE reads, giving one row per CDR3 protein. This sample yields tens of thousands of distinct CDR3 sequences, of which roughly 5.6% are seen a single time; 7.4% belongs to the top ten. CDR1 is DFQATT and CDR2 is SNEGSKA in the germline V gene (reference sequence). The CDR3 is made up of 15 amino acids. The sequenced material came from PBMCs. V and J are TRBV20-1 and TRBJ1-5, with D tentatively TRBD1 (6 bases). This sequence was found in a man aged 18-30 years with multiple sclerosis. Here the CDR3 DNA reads TGCAGTGCTACGCCCGTTGGGACACTTAATCAGCCCCAGAATTTT. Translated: CSATPVGTLNQPQNF.